A single sample is the source of the 5 T cell receptor beta chains below, sequenced in a study of shared clonotypes between healthy human individuals. The table came from immunoSEQ multiplex PCR; TCRdb's copy has only in-frame clones and leaves some out. The sample lists some 790,000 clones; approximately 77% were seen once. The sample taken for sequencing was memory CD4+ T cells sorted from blood. Subset here: CD45RA-negative fraction. These TCRs come from a woman between 25 and 40 years old in good health.

This sequence joins TRBV27 and TRBJ2-5, with D possibly TRBD2 on 6 matching bases. Trimming took 5 bases from V and 5 from J, leaving 21 bases between them. This CDR3 is 16 amino acids long. In germline, CDR1 is MNHEY, CDR2 SMNVEV (reference sequence). CDR3 sequence reads: CASSPQFAGYGETQYF. The CDR3 bases are TGTGCCAGCAGTCCCCAATTCGCGGGGTACGGGGAGACCCAGTACTTC.

The table lists this clone with a few counts. This chain connects TRBV27 to TRBJ1-3, with D possibly being TRBD1 (6 bases). This CDR3 has 15 amino acids. Looked up from germline, CDR1 is MNHEY and CDR2 is SMNVEV (reference sequence). Trimming removed 5 bases from V and 2 bases from J, with 13 bases in between. CDR3 sequence reads: CASSKEQGPGNTIYF. The CDR3 DNA is TGTGCCAGCAGTAAGGAACAGGGTCCTGGAAACACCATATATTTT.

The rearrangement links TRBV6-5 to TRBJ2-5, with 8 bases that match TRBD1. Germline loops: CDR1 MNHEY, CDR2 SVGAGI. The CDR3 contains 16 residues. Trimming at V came to 0 bases and at J to 2 bases, leaving 5 bases not matched to a gene. CDR3 sequence (DNA): TGTGCCAGCAGTTACTCGACAGGGGCCGGACAAGAGACCCAGTACTTC. Translated, it gives CASSYSTGAGQETQYF.

CDR3 nucleotides: TGTGCCAGTAGTATTGGCCGCGGCTCTGGAAACACCATATATTTT. Protein: CASSIGRGSGNTIYF. This chain joins TRBV19 and TRBJ1-3; D uncertain. CDR3 length equals 15 residues. Germline loops: CDR1 LNHDA, CDR2 SQIVND (reference sequence). V was pared by 3 bases and J by 0 bases, with 9 bases between.

This clone was seen more than once but under ten times. This chain links TRBV28 with TRBJ2-7, with D tentatively TRBD1 or TRBD2 (5 bases each). The V and J ends lost 5 bases and 2 bases respectively, with 19 bases between them. The germline CDR1 and CDR2 sequences are MDHEN and SYDVKM. The CDR3 sequence is 16 residues long. The DNA of the CDR3 is TGTGCCAGCAGTCCCATGATGGCAGGGAGTACCTACGAGCAGTACTTC. Translated: CASSPMMAGSTYEQYF. The full variable domain, in which reference TRBV28 and TRBJ2-7 provide the parts outside the CDR3, is DVKVTQSSRYLVKRTGEKVFLECVQDMDHENMFWYRQDPGLGLRLIYFSYDVKMKEKGDIPEGYSVSREKKERFSLILESASTNQTSMYLCASSPMMAGSTYEQYFGPGTRLTVT.